Below, 8 T cell receptor beta chains from the same sample are listed, as sequenced in a study of T cell responses to AZD1222 COVID-19 vaccine. Measured with immunoSEQ multiplex PCR; TCRdb has only the in-frame clones, and not every one. The table has 150,000 or so clones, around 90% seen once. The source material was peripheral blood, sampled on day 0 of AZD1222 vaccination. These receptors were obtained from an adult in good health.

This chain joins TRBV18 and TRBJ1-1; perhaps TRBD1 as D (6 bases). The CDR3 runs 13 residues. CDR1 and CDR2 from the germline V gene are KGHSH and LQKENI. The V end was cut by 6 bases, the J end by 6 bases, with 14 bases between. CDR3 protein: CASSRRDTSEAFF. The CDR3 DNA reads as TGTGCCAGCTCCCGCCGGGACACTTCTGAAGCTTTCTTT.

The rearrangement joins TRBV27 to TRBJ1-6; possible D gene TRBD1, 5 bases. Between the trimmed V and J ends, which lost 5 bases and 6 bases, there was a span of 17 bases. Germline CDR1 reads MNHEY; CDR2 reads SMNVEV (reference sequence). The CDR3 runs 16 residues. The CDR3 region is CASSPNRQRPNSPLHF. CDR3 DNA: TGTGCCAGCAGTCCGAACAGACAGAGACCTAATTCACCCCTCCACTTT.

V gene TRBV2 combines with J gene TRBJ1-2, with TRBD1 matching over 10 bases. The germline gives CDR1 SNHLY, CDR2 FYNNEI. Trimming cost V 6 bases and J 6 bases; bases outside gene matches: 7. CDR3 length equals 14 residues. The CDR3 nucleotides are TGTGCCAGCAGCCGGACAGGGGGTCTGGATGGCTACACCTTC. Translation: CASSRTGGLDGYTF.

The chain has TRBV28 and TRBJ1-1, with a weak D call TRBD1 (5 bases). CDR3 length: 13 amino acids. V dropped 2 bases and J dropped 4 bases, with 8 bases sitting between them. CDR1 and CDR2 from the germline V gene are MDHEN and SYDVKM. Here the CDR3 reads CASSLGGPTEAFF. CDR3 in DNA: TGTGCCAGCAGTTTAGGGGGTCCCACTGAAGCTTTCTTT.

The V gene is TRBV7-9, the J gene TRBJ2-1; D gene unclear. This CDR3 region has 15 residues. The germline V gene has CDR1 SEHNR and CDR2 FQNEAQ (reference sequence). The V end was cut by 5 bases, the J end by 7 bases, with 18 bases between. The CDR3 nucleotides read TGTGCCAGCAGCCGCGCTAGTCAGGAATGGAATGAGCAGTTCTTC. Translating it yields CASSRASQEWNEQFF.

The chain links TRBV19 to TRBJ1-1, with D unresolved. Looked up from germline, CDR1 is LNHDA and CDR2 is SQIVND (reference sequence). The CDR3 length is 15 residues. The V end lost 4 bases, the J end lost 4 bases, and 16 bases lay between the germline ends. The CDR3 DNA follows: TGTGCCAGTAGTAACCCCCGGTCCCTTCGCACTGAAGCTTTCTTT. It encodes CASSNPRSLRTEAFF.

The gene calls are TRBV12-3 or TRBV12-4 and TRBJ1-1; D unclear. The CDR3 runs to 13 residues. Trimming shortened V by 6 bases and J by 3 bases, and 11 bases separated the two germline ends. The chain's CDR3 is CASRSTPYTEAFF. In DNA, the CDR3 is TGTGCCAGCAGATCGACACCTTACACTGAAGCTTTCTTT.

The chain is built from TRBV27 and TRBJ2-7; TRBD1 aligns across 9 bases. CDR1 and CDR2 from the germline V gene are MNHEY and SMNVEV (reference sequence). This CDR3 contains 14 residues. The junction had 10 bases not matched to a gene; V was cut back by 11 bases and J by 2 bases. The CDR3 coding sequence is TGTGCCGCAGGGTCCCGGGACAGGGCCTACGAGCAGTACTTC. Its protein product is CAAGSRDRAYEQYF.